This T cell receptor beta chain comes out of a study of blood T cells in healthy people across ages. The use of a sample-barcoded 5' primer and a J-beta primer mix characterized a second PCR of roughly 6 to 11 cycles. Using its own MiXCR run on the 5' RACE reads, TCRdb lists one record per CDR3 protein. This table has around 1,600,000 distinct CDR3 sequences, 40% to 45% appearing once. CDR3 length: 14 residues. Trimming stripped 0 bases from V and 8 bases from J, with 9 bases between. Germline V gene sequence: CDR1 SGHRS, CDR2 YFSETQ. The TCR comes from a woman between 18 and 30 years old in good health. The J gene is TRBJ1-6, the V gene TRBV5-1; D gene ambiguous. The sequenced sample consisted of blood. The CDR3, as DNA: TGCGCCAGCAGCTTGGACTCTGGCGATTCACCCCTCCACTTT. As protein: CASSLDSGDSPLHF.